This is a list of T cell receptor beta chains from one sample in a study of T cell responses to AZD1222 COVID-19 vaccine. The data were produced by immunoSEQ multiplex PCR, yet TCRdb's version contains in-frame clones alone and is incomplete. The sample consists of about 130,000 clones, approximately 85% of them appearing once. Source: peripheral blood, taken 28 days after the second AZD1222 dose. The receptors stem from an adult who received the AZD1222 COVID-19 vaccine. CDR3s include the opening cysteine and the closing phenylalanine or tryptophan. D genes are given only for firm matches. Rows give clone size only sometimes, using once, few, many, or a class for an expanded clone.

j_call | clone_size | v_call | d_call | cdr3_aa | cdr3_nt
TRBJ2-7 | once | TRBV19 | TRBD2 | CASSMAGGPDEQYF | TGTGCCAGTAGTATGGCGGGGGGGCCGGACGAGCAGTACTTC
TRBJ1-2 | NA | TRBV11-2 | TRBD1 | CASSSLRQGGGYTF | TGTGCCAGCAGCTCCCTTCGACAGGGTGGAGGCTACACCTTC
TRBJ1-5 | NA | TRBV2 | TRBD1 | CASSVDRGEQPQHF | TGTGCCAGCAGTGTGGACAGGGGGGAACAGCCCCAGCATTTT
TRBJ1-1 | NA | TRBV19 | NA | CASSMGRLNTEAFF | TGTGCCAGTAGTATGGGACGGCTGAACACTGAAGCTTTCTTT
TRBJ1-2 | NA | TRBV2 | NA | CASSEVPESYGYTF | TGTGCCAGCAGTGAGGTTCCAGAAAGCTATGGCTACACCTTC
TRBJ1-4 | NA | TRBV5-3 | TRBD1 | CARSTTGTATNEKLFF | TGTGCCAGAAGCACCACAGGGACAGCGACTAATGAAAAACTGTTTTTT
TRBJ2-7 | NA | TRBV24-1 | NA | CATSDAGPYEQYF | TGTGCCACCAGTGACGCGGGACCCTACGAGCAGTACTTC
TRBJ2-5 | once | TRBV19 | NA | CASSIASPETQYF | TGTGCCAGTAGTATAGCTAGCCCCGAGACCCAGTACTTC
TRBJ2-1 | NA | TRBV5-6 | NA | CASSSYGRGSHNEQFF | TGTGCCAGCAGCTCCTATGGAAGGGGGTCCCACAATGAGCAGTTCTTC
TRBJ1-5 | NA | TRBV4-1 | NA | CASTPTEGYQPQHF | TGCGCCAGCACCCCGACAGAGGGCTATCAGCCCCAGCATTTT
TRBJ1-1 | NA | TRBV7-9 | NA | CASSLDPEGYTEAFF | TGTGCCAGCAGCTTAGATCCAGAGGGCTACACTGAAGCTTTCTTT
TRBJ2-5 | NA | TRBV28 | TRBD2 | CASLGGETQYF | TGTGCCAGCCTGGGGGGGGAGACCCAGTACTTC
TRBJ1-1 | NA | TRBV19 | TRBD1 | CASQDRVNTEAFF | TGTGCCAGCCAGGACAGGGTCAACACTGAAGCTTTCTTT
TRBJ1-2 | NA | TRBV7-9 | TRBD1 | CASGKSTGGAGYTF | TGTGCCAGCGGGAAATCGACAGGGGGCGCGGGCTACACCTTC
TRBJ2-5 | NA | TRBV10-3 | TRBD2 | CAISKTSGGAQETQYF | TGTGCCATCAGTAAGACTAGCGGGGGAGCCCAAGAGACCCAGTACTTC
TRBJ2-7 | NA | TRBV28 | NA | CASSSSPGLAYEQYF | TGTGCCAGCAGTTCTAGTCCGGGACTTGCCTACGAGCAGTACTTC
TRBJ2-1 | NA | TRBV30 | NA | CAWSSGSRGNEQFF | TGTGCCTGGAGTTCCGGGTCCCGAGGCAATGAGCAGTTCTTC
TRBJ2-1 | NA | TRBV6-5 | NA | CASSLEGGRSNEQFF | TGTGCCAGCAGCCTCGAGGGGGGCCGGTCGAATGAGCAGTTCTTC
TRBJ2-3 | NA | TRBV6-5 | NA | CASSRTRQSTDTQYF | TGTGCCAGCAGCAGGACACGCCAAAGCACAGATACGCAGTATTTT
TRBJ1-4 | NA | TRBV28 | NA | CASSPGQTNEKLFF | TGTGCCAGCAGTCCGGGACAAACTAATGAAAAACTGTTTTTT
TRBJ2-7 | NA | TRBV7-2 | TRBD1 | CASSLSSQGVYEQYF | TGTGCCAGCAGCTTAAGTTCACAGGGGGTCTACGAGCAGTACTTC
TRBJ1-1 | NA | TRBV15 | NA | CATSRDPAATTEAFF | TGTGCCACCAGCAGAGATCCCGCAGCGACCACTGAAGCTTTCTTT